One T cell receptor (beta chain) is described in this entry. This clonotype is categorized as medium-sized (0.01 to 0.1%). The specificity of this receptor is unknown. No base quality information exists; no much larger clone differs at one position. V is cut back by 3 bases and J by 3 bases, with 7 bases in the junction unmatched. There are 15 amino acids in the CDR3, from cysteine to phenylalanine inclusive. The read is trimmed to its CDR3 DNA, 45 bases read in frame from base 1. From the germline V gene, CDR1 is SGHDT and CDR2 is YYEEEE. CD3+ T cells were initially rested overnight at less than 3 million cells/mL in RPMI 1640 lacking fetal bovine serum. MACS immunomagnetic beads were used, per the manufacturer's instructions, to isolate CD3+ T cells from PBMCs. The data derive from a study of T cell repertoires and leukemia-associated antigens (dated 2019 in TCRdb). In terms of the full investigation: About 5.1 to 6.6 million read pairs and roughly 3 to 5.0 million effective reads were obtained per sample, with roughly 15 million effective reads obtained overall. The study aimed to identify which antigen a TCR Vbeta21 clone previously found in CML patients recognizes, using in vitro peptide stimulation of healthy T cells. Results the study describes overall, beyond this receptor: Direct testing of the expanded clones' antigen specificity and function was not done, and further investigation was required. No significant differences among the four groups were observed in the numbers of Vbeta genes (about 60), Jbeta genes (14), VDJ rearrangements, or unique CDR3s.

Total RNA was extracted from the cultured T cells with TRIzol reagent. TCRbeta libraries were amplified from RNA by 5' rapid amplification of cDNA ends (5'RACE). Before sequencing, library concentration and integrity were assessed using Qubit, an Agilent instrument, and quantitative PCR. Sequencing of qualified libraries was performed on Illumina HiSeq or MiSeq by a commercial service provider. The study's processing was this. TCR sequences in each sample were identified with MiXCR version 1.8.2. Qualified clones required a CDR3 longer than four amino acids, an in-frame nucleotide length, and no stop codon. An effective read was defined as a read containing the complete CDR3 structure. Validation of expanded clones was performed by RT-PCR with 24 Vbeta primers, GeneScan spectratyping, and Sanger sequencing. TCRdb reanalyzed the raw reads on its own, using fastp at Q25 for trimming and MiXCR for clone calling, and kept in-frame beta chains. One record per CDR3 amino acid sequence lists the most common genes and DNA. The V and J calls were not made by the authors but by TCRdb's processing. The sample table records 12,000 to 15,000 distinct CDR3 sequences; about 39% of these occur just once. The top ten hold 9.2% of the sample.

Sequencing was performed on CD3+ T cells sorted from blood and cultured. The origin of this receptor is a female donor in good health. The rearrangement joined TRBV5-6 to TRBJ2-7, with 9 central nucleotides matching TRBD2. In nucleotide form, the sequence is TGTGCCAGCAGCTGGACCCCTAGCGGGAACTACGAGCAGTACTTC. Its translation reads: CASSWTPSGNYEQYF.